Below are 12 T cell receptor beta chains sequenced from a single sample in a study of control samples from healthy donors and cancer patients. The data were produced by immunoSEQ multiplex PCR, yet TCRdb's version contains in-frame clones alone and is incomplete. Among 100,000 to 150,000 clones, about 90% were seen once, and the ten largest hold around 2%. The sample consisted of blood. The origin of the receptors is a man between 18 and 29 years old in good health.

V gene TRBV11-2 combines with J gene TRBJ2-7; D unclear. Trimming took off 3 bases at V and 4 bases at J, with 7 bases between the two ends. In germline, CDR1 is SGHAT, CDR2 FQNNGV. The CDR3 runs 12 residues. For the CDR3, the DNA is TGTGCCAGCAGCTTTAGTCTGTACGAGCAGTACTTC. Translation gives CASSFSLYEQYF.

A word on this clone: At the DNA level, this CDR3 is encoded by other sequences in the same sample as well. The CDR3 sequence: CASSKQGGRANVLTF. DNA for the CDR3: TGTGCCAGCAGTAAGCAGGGGGGGCGGGCCAACGTCCTGACTTTC. This chain links TRBV7-9 with TRBJ2-6; perhaps D is TRBD1 or TRBD2 (7 bases each). This CDR3 region has 15 residues. The V end lost 6 bases, the J end lost 5 bases, and 14 bases lay between the germline ends. Germline V gene data show CDR1 as SEHNR and CDR2 as FQNEAQ (reference sequence).

The chain uses TRBV6-5 and TRBJ1-3; D is uncertain. The CDR3 runs 12 residues. Trimming stripped 6 bases from V and 3 bases from J, with 6 bases between. CDR1 and CDR2 from the germline V gene are MNHEY and SVGAGI. The chain's CDR3 is CASSNSGNTIYF. The CDR3 coding sequence is TGTGCCAGCAGCAACAGTGGAAACACCATATATTTT.

The J gene is TRBJ1-4, the V gene TRBV24-1; no clear D gene. CDR1 is KGHDR and CDR2 is SFDVKD in the germline V gene. Trimming left V 2 bases short and J 7 bases short, with 13 bases between. The CDR3 length is 15 residues. As DNA, the CDR3 is TGTGCCACCAGTGATTCCTTTTTCTTTTCTGAAAAACTGTTTTTT. It codes for CATSDSFFFSEKLFF.

The CDR3, as DNA: TGTGCCAGCAGCTTCTGGCGGTTTAATGAAAAACTGTTTTTT. Translation: CASSFWRFNEKLFF. This chain uses TRBV7-9 with TRBJ1-4; D ambiguous. Germline-derived CDR1 and CDR2 are SEHNR and FQNEAQ (reference sequence). V lost 3 bases and J lost 4, with 9 bases in between. This CDR3 is built from 14 residues. Full variable domain (remainder filled in from reference TRBV7-9 and TRBJ1-4): DTGVSQNPRHKITKRGQNVTFRCDPISEHNRLYWYRQTLGQGPEFLTYFQNEAQLEKSRLLSDRFSAERPKGSFSTLEIQRTEQGDSAMYLCASSFWRFNEKLFFGSGTQLSVL.

The V call is TRBV3-1 (or the pseudogene TRBV3-2), the J call TRBJ1-2; D remains ambiguous. Germline CDR1 reads LGHDT; CDR2 reads YNNKEL (reference sequence). V was trimmed by 2 bases and J by 3 bases, leaving 10 bases between them. The CDR3 runs 14 residues. CDR3 sequence (DNA): TGTGCCAGCAGCCAAAGCATCAGTCACTATGGCTACACCTTC. Amino acids: CASSQSISHYGYTF.

The gene calls are TRBV29-1 and TRBJ1-5; D remains ambiguous. The V gene's germline CDR1 is SQVTM and CDR2 ANQGSEA. The CDR3 is 13 amino acids. Trimming removed 3 bases from V and 5 bases from J, with 11 bases in between. This CDR3 reads CSVDEGNDQPQHF. Written as DNA, the CDR3 is TGCAGCGTTGATGAAGGGAACGATCAGCCCCAGCATTTT. Supplemented by reference TRBV29-1 and TRBJ1-5, the full variable domain reads SAVISQKPSRDICQRGTSLTIQCQVDSQVTMMFWYRQQPGQSLTLIATANQGSEATYESGFVIDKFPISRPNLTFSTLTVSNMSPEDSSIYLCSVDEGNDQPQHFGDGTRLSIL.

The chain has TRBV9 and TRBJ1-3, with 10 bases lining up with TRBD1. Germline V lookup: CDR1 SGDLS, CDR2 YYNGEE. This CDR3 is 15 amino acids long. The ends lost 3 bases at V and 6 bases at J; junction bases unmatched: 6. The chain's CDR3 is CASSERGTGENTIYF. The CDR3, as DNA: TGTGCCAGCAGCGAAAGAGGGACAGGGGAAAACACCATATATTTT.

The chain carries TRBV2 and TRBJ1-1; the D gene is possibly TRBD1 (6 bases). The CDR3 is 13 residues long. Trimming pared 8 bases from V and 1 base from J, leaving 11 bases between. CDR1 SNHLY and CDR2 FYNNEI come from the germline V gene. The CDR3 here is CASYRERNTEAFF. The CDR3 DNA follows: TGTGCCAGCTACAGGGAAAGGAACACTGAAGCTTTCTTT.

The V gene is TRBV19, the J gene TRBJ2-4, with 12 nucleotides matching TRBD1. CDR3 length equals 18 residues. With V trimmed by 6 bases and J by 3 bases, 12 bases remained unmatched. Germline V gene sequence: CDR1 LNHDA, CDR2 SQIVND (reference sequence). CDR3 nucleotides: TGTGCCAGTAGATTAGGGGGGACAGGGGGCGTCGGCAAAAACATTCAGTACTTC. Protein product: CASRLGGTGGVGKNIQYF.

This clone was recorded once. This chain links TRBV24-1 with TRBJ1-4; D is ambiguous. Trimming took 3 bases from V and 0 from J, leaving 4 bases between them. This CDR3 comprises 14 residues. Germline assignment: CDR1 KGHDR and CDR2 SFDVKD. CDR3 in amino acids: CATSDNTTNEKLFF. CDR3 nucleotides: TGTGCCACCAGTGATAACACAACTAATGAAAAACTGTTTTTT.

V usage is TRBV3-1 (or the pseudogene TRBV3-2) and J usage is TRBJ2-3, with D tentatively TRBD1 (5 bases). Trimming shortened V by 0 bases and J by 3 bases, and 16 bases separated the two germline ends. The CDR3 runs 17 residues. CDR1 is LGHDT, CDR2 YNNKEL, per germline (reference sequence). CDR3 loop: CASSQELWGAKTDTQYF. CDR3 bases: TGTGCCAGCAGCCAAGAACTCTGGGGCGCGAAAACAGATACGCAGTATTTT.